This entry lists 4 T cell receptor beta chains sequenced from one sample in a study of radiation and T cells in renal cell carcinoma (dated by TCRdb to the early 2020s). The time point label on this specimen signifies: blood 2 weeks post-SBRT. What the treatment or condition label conveys for this sample: 15 Gy SBRT to primary tumor, nephrectomy 4 weeks later. Libraries were prepared through the immunoSEQ multiplex PCR assay. TCRdb limited this immuneACCESS table to in-frame rearrangements with V and J called. A share of clones is missing; checked studies link under half to unresolved V genes, and the rest is unexplained. The sample table contains about 120,000 clones; only one count was recorded for about 81% of them. 5% to 6.5% of the sample lies in the top ten. The specimen was blood, collected from a patient whose treatment included radiotherapy and nephrectomy. These TCRs come from a man aged 50-60 years with renal cell carcinoma.

The genes are TRBV19 and TRBJ2-6; D uncertain. This CDR3 contains 13 residues. CDR1 is LNHDA, CDR2 SQIVND, per germline (reference sequence). The V end was cut by 3 bases, the J end by 0 bases, with 0 bases between. CDR3 sequence (DNA): TGTGCCAGTAGTATCTCTGGGGCCAACGTCCTGACTTTC. Protein: CASSISGANVLTF.

The chain couples TRBV7-2 to TRBJ2-5; unclear D gene. The V end lost 2 bases, the J end lost 5 bases, and 9 bases lay between the germline ends. The germline V gene encodes CDR1 SGHTA and CDR2 FQGNSA. This CDR3 contains 13 residues. CDR3 DNA sequence: TGTGCCAGCAGCTTAAGTACCCGGGAGACCCAGTACTTC. This sequence encodes CASSLSTRETQYF.

The gene calls are TRBV5-1 and TRBJ2-5; TRBD1 agrees at 7 bases. Per germline, CDR1 SGHRS and CDR2 YFSETQ. The CDR3 contains 15 residues. With V trimmed by 4 bases and J by 1 base, 7 bases remained unmatched. CDR3 residues: CASSGEGQPQETQYF. The CDR3, as DNA: TGCGCCAGCAGCGGCGAGGGACAGCCCCAAGAGACCCAGTACTTC.

The V and J genes are TRBV7-2 and TRBJ2-5; unclear D gene. Germline CDR1 SGHTA, CDR2 FQGNSA. The V gene lost 5 bases and the J gene lost 2 bases, with 15 bases spanning the gap. CDR3 length: 15 residues. In DNA, the CDR3 is TGTGCCAGCAGCCCCTATGTTGAGCCACAAGAGACCCAGTACTTC. This gives the protein CASSPYVEPQETQYF.